One sample yielded the 13 T cell receptor beta chains listed below, sequenced in a study of CD8+CD57+ T cells in acquired aplastic anemia. The authors sequenced patients whose flow cytometry had shown CD8+CD57+ cell expansion. For CDR3 and TCR beta VDJ profiling, genomic DNA was the template used. TCRdb re-analysed the reads in MiXCR, keeping a single row per CDR3 protein. The sample comprises around 200,000 distinct CDR3 sequences, 48% of which are singletons, and about 1.8% rests with the top ten. Sequences were obtained from sorted CD4+, CD8+, or CD8+CD57+ T cells (not recorded which) from PBMCs. The receptors stem from a human donor with aplastic anemia.

J is TRBJ2-5 and V is TRBV10-3; the D is unclear. The CDR3 is 11 amino acids. Germline loops: CDR1 ENHRY, CDR2 SYGVKD. V was clipped by 10 bases and J by 4 bases, with 10 bases between them. CDR3 in amino acids: CATGPGETQYF. Written as DNA, the CDR3 is TGTGCCACCGGCCCGGGAGAGACCCAGTACTTC.

The chain is built from TRBV2 and TRBJ2-7; weak D call: TRBD2 (6 bases). Trimming shortened V by 10 bases and J by 4 bases, and 14 bases separated the two germline ends. CDR1 is SNHLY, CDR2 FYNNEI, per germline. The CDR3 is made up of 12 amino acids. The CDR3 DNA reads as TGTGCCACCCGGGACTCTCCTTACGAGCAGTACTTC. It translates to CATRDSPYEQYF.

This clonotype appeared a few times. This chain uses TRBV28 with TRBJ1-2; a weak D match, TRBD1 (5 bases). The V end was cut by 3 bases, the J end by 5 bases, with 10 bases between. This CDR3 has 13 residues. Germline assignment: CDR1 MDHEN and CDR2 SYDVKM. Written as DNA, the CDR3 is TGTGCCAGCAGTTTGGGGCCCTTATATGGCTACACCTTC. It translates to CASSLGPLYGYTF.

As to this clonotype: A read error may account for a junction end that differs from germline. The chain links TRBV13 to TRBJ1-2; TRBD1 is a possible D gene (6 bases). The CDR3 is made up of 16 amino acids. CDR1 PRHDT and CDR2 FYEKMQ come from the germline V gene (reference sequence). CDR3 region: CASSPHGGQTVYGHTF. The CDR3, as DNA: TGTGCCAGCAGCCCCCACGGGGGCCAGACGGTCTATGGCCACACCTTC. The complete variable domain, with remaining parts taken from reference TRBV13 and TRBJ1-2, reads AAGVIQSPRHLIKEKRETATLKCYPIPRHDTVYWYQQGPGQDPQFLISFYEKMQSDKGSIPDRFSAQQFSDYHSELNMSSLELGDSALYFCASSPHGGQTVYGHTFGSGTRLTVV.

Comment on this clonotype: A much larger clone differs from this one at a single base, so this may be a read error. The chain has TRBV5-5 and TRBJ1-1; D possibly corresponds to TRBD1 (6 bases). The CDR3 contains 16 residues. Deletions cut 0 bases from V and 4 bases from J, with 16 bases between. CDR1 SGHKS and CDR2 YYEKEE come from the germline V gene (reference sequence). The CDR3 DNA is TGTGCCAGCAGCTTGGAGGGGGGCAGAACCATCACTGAAGCTTTCTTT. It specifies CASSLEGGRTITEAFF.

This clonotype was found many times. The chain combines TRBV9 with TRBJ2-2, with D tentatively TRBD1 (5 bases). This CDR3 has 14 amino acids. CDR1 and CDR2 from the germline V gene are SGDLS and YYNGEE. Trimming left V 3 bases short and J 3 bases short, with 9 bases between. This CDR3 reads CASSGTSHTGELFF. The DNA for the CDR3 is TGTGCCAGCAGCGGGACAAGCCACACCGGGGAGCTGTTTTTT.

The rearrangement joins TRBV2 to TRBJ2-3; the match to TRBD2 covers 8 bases. The CDR3 extends over 13 amino acids. Germline CDR1 SNHLY, CDR2 FYNNEI. The ends lost 5 bases at V and 6 bases at J; junction bases unmatched: 4. The CDR3 reads CASSRRGVDTQYF. CDR3 nucleotides: TGTGCCAGCAGTCGGCGGGGGGTGGATACGCAGTATTTT.

This clonotype was seen at least ten times. The V gene is TRBV10-3, the J gene TRBJ1-2; unclear D gene. The CDR3 runs to 14 residues. V was trimmed by 7 bases and J by 4 bases, leaving 16 bases between them. CDR1 and CDR2 (germline): ENHRY, SYGVKD. The CDR3 loop is CAITLSGSPYGYTF. CDR3 in DNA: TGTGCCATCACTCTTTCTGGCAGTCCCTATGGCTACACCTTC.

Ten or more counts support this clonotype. J is TRBJ1-6 and V is TRBV6-1; D unresolved. Germline CDR1 MNHNS, CDR2 SASEGT. The CDR3 is made up of 14 amino acids. Trimming took 6 bases from V and 10 from J, leaving 16 bases between them. The CDR3 sequence is CASSPVTRESPLHF. CDR3 nucleotide sequence: TGTGCCAGCAGCCCAGTGACCCGAGAATCACCCCTCCACTTT.

Ten or more counts support this clonotype. V usage is TRBV7-2 and J usage is TRBJ1-2, with D maybe TRBD1 (6 bases). The V end lost 1 base, the J end lost 8 bases, and 14 bases lay between the germline ends. Germline CDR1 and CDR2: SGHTA and FQGNSA. The CDR3 is 14 residues long. CDR3 sequence reads: CASSLEAGERGYTF. The DNA for the CDR3 is TGTGCCAGCAGCTTAGAGGCAGGGGAGAGGGGCTACACCTTC.

This clonotype was recorded at least ten times. This chain links TRBV6-5 with TRBJ2-1; 9 bases are shared with TRBD2. V trimming: 2 bases; J trimming: 12 bases; junction bases outside the gene matches: 11. The CDR3 loop spans 15 amino acids. In germline, CDR1 is MNHEY, CDR2 SVGAGI. This CDR3 reads CASSYPGTSPLGQFF. DNA of the CDR3: TGTGCCAGCAGTTACCCCGGGACTAGCCCGCTGGGGCAGTTCTTC.

Turning to this clonotype: The CDR3 does not close with the conserved phenylalanine or tryptophan, likely indicating a read error. This rearrangement joins TRBV11-1 to TRBJ1-5; tentative D call: TRBD1 (5 bases). This CDR3 is built from 16 residues. CDR1 and CDR2 (germline): SGHAT, FQDESV (reference sequence). V shed 2 bases and J shed 2 bases, with 13 bases lying between them. The CDR3 bases are TGTGCCAGCAGCTTAAGTCAAGTGACAGGCAATCAGCCCCAGCATCTT. It yields the protein CASSLSQVTGNQPQHL.

The chain employs TRBV25-1 and TRBJ1-1, with D hard to call. CDR1 and CDR2 from the germline V gene are MGHDK and SYGVNS. V lost 6 bases and J lost 7, with 12 bases in between. The CDR3 extends over 12 amino acids. The DNA for the CDR3 is TGTGCCAGCAGCCCGGGCCGGGGTGAAGCTTTCTTT. It translates to CASSPGRGEAFF.